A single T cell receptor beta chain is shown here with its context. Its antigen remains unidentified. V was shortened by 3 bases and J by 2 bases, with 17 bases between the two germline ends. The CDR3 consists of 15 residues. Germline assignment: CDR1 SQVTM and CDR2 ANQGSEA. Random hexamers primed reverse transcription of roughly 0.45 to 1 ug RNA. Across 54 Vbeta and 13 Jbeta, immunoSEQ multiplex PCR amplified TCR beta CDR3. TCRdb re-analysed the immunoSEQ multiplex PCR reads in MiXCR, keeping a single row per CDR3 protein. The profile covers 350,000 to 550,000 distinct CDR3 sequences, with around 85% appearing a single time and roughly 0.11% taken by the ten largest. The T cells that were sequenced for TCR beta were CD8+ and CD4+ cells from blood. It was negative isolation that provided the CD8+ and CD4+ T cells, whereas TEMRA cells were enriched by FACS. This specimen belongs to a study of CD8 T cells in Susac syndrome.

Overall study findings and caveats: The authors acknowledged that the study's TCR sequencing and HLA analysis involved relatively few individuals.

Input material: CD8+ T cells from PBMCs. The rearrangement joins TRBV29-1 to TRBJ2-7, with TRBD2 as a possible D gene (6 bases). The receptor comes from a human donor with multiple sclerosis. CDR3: CSVEGMGGETYEQYF. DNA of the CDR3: TGCAGCGTTGAGGGGATGGGAGGTGAAACCTACGAGCAGTACTTC.